This T cell receptor beta chain was captured by sequencing in a study of regulatory T cells in long-lasting Graves disease. This clonotype was seen at least ten times. No antigen is known for it. Time point given: persistent/refractory GD, antithyroid drugs over 5 years with positive TRAb. Researchers made the TCR library from RNA that was extracted from PBMCs. Study-wide results and caveats: Peripheral blood was the sole material, not thyroid tissue.

Arm-PCR with iRepertoire HTBI primers amplified the CDR3 regions for these TCR beta libraries. TCRdb reanalysed the multiplex PCR reads using MiXCR and keeps one entry per CDR3 protein. Here the sample spans 450,000 or so distinct CDR3 sequences, less than 25% being singletons. The length of the CDR3 is 15 residues. CDR1 and CDR2 (germline): MNHEY, SMNVEV (reference sequence). V lost 4 bases and J lost 2; bases outside the gene matches: 4. This specimen consisted of peripheral blood mononuclear cells (PBMCs), obtained when the disease was refractory, from a patient treated with antithyroid drugs. This TCR was recovered from a female donor with Graves disease. The J gene is TRBJ2-2, the V gene TRBV27; 7 bases fit TRBD2. CDR3 in DNA: TGTGCCAGCAGTTGGGGGGGAGGCAACACCGGGGAGCTGTTTTTT. Protein: CASSWGGGNTGELFF.